A selection of T cell receptor beta chains follows, all from one sample in a study of OX40 agonist ivuxolimab in advanced cancers. Measured with immunoSEQ multiplex PCR; TCRdb has only the in-frame clones, and not every one. Of approximately 41,000 clones in the sample, roughly nine tenths are singletons; the top ten hold approximately 45%. This specimen was CD4+ or CD8+ T cells sorted from blood, taken in a trial of the OX40 agonist ivuxolimab. Source of these receptors: an adult with an advanced solid tumor such as melanoma, head and neck, liver or kidney cancer. The conserved cysteine and the conserved F or W are not part of the CDR3 here.

V: TRBV29-1; CDR3: SVHRWEQF
V: TRBV30; CDR3: AWSVGGAGELF
V: TRBV7-9; CDR3: ASSLGTSYTDTQY
V: TRBV27; CDR3: ASSSPNQGNYGYT
V: TRBV9; CDR3: ASSVGTATNEKLF
V: TRBV27; CDR3: ASSLTVFGQPQH
V: TRBV27; CDR3: ASSSVWDRANEQY
V: TRBV28; CDR3: ASSTLDRGSREQY
V: TRBV7-6; CDR3: ASSLAPDREDGYT
V: TRBV7-2; CDR3: ASNPLAGGPTGELF
V: TRBV27; CDR3: ASSPGTDTGELF
V: TRBV10-2; CDR3: ASSVYMNTEAF
V: TRBV4-3; CDR3: ASSLEGTGLNTGELF
V: TRBV4-3; CDR3: ASSQAGTVSGELF
V: TRBV5-6; CDR3: ASSFGKPYEQY
V: TRBV7-9; CDR3: ASNPGGTGVSDTQY
V: TRBV29-1; CDR3: SVLTGESGNTIY
V: TRBV4-1; CDR3: ASSPPDRGDTQY
V: TRBV9; CDR3: ASSSGTGANTGELF
V: TRBV6-5; CDR3: ASSYPRSYEQY
V: TRBV5-6; CDR3: ASSLPGGPGSLDYGYT
V: TRBV19; CDR3: ASNSGGDYNEQF
V: TRBV19; CDR3: ATRAAQTMNYT
V: TRBV28; CDR3: ASSPPGGNIQY
V: TRBV13; CDR3: ASSLRGAGGQPQH
V: TRBV7-6; CDR3: ASSTVGERTDTQY
V: TRBV27; CDR3: ASSSAPAGDNTQY
V: TRBV7-9; CDR3: ASSLGTGDPDTQY
V: TRBV15; CDR3: ATSSNPGQGAGEQY
V: TRBV11-2; CDR3: ASSFRGGRDTEAF
V: TRBV27; CDR3: ASSLGQGAAETQY
V: TRBV10-1; CDR3: ASSPGGGMNTEAF
V: TRBV2; CDR3: ASSPIPGRGGFGDTQY
V: TRBV28; CDR3: ASSPKTDFANTGELF
V: TRBV2; CDR3: ASSESRGSYEQY
V: TRBV5-1; CDR3: ASTSMNTEAF
V: TRBV5-4; CDR3: ASFGMGSGNTIY
V: TRBV10-3; CDR3: AIMAGGYNEQF
V: TRBV6-5; CDR3: ASSYGGDYTGNEQF
V: TRBV5-5; CDR3: ASSLDPGMVNQPQH
V: TRBV6-5; CDR3: ASSLDPAYEQY
V: TRBV11-2; CDR3: ASSLGTALSSEAF
V: TRBV27; CDR3: ASSLIGSTQY
V: TRBV2; CDR3: ASSDEAGGSTDTQY
V: TRBV19; CDR3: ASSIPLQGMNTEAF
V: TRBV4-3; CDR3: ASSQALGGPSYNEQF
V: TRBV4-3; CDR3: ASSQEGGANTGELF
V: TRBV6-5; CDR3: ASSLGLPGELF
V: TRBV29-1; CDR3: SVGLSSGDTQY
V: TRBV28; CDR3: ASSLSGEAF
V: TRBV18; CDR3: ASSRAGEETQY
V: TRBV28; CDR3: ASSLWDGQTNTEAF
V: TRBV12-5; CDR3: ASTGSDSYNEQF
V: TRBV28; CDR3: ASSFSRLARETQY
V: TRBV2; CDR3: AADRGDNEQY